The entry that follows covers one T cell receptor (beta chain) sequence. The CDR3 runs 13 residues. V was clipped by 5 bases and J by 7 bases, with 14 bases between them. The germline gives CDR1 MNHNY, CDR2 SVGAGI (reference sequence). This sample is drawn from a study of blood T cell repertoires in COVID-19. Here immunoSEQ multiplex PCR was the method, and the copy in TCRdb shows in-frame clones only, minus some. The data contain about 390,000 clones, about 89% of them singletons. The chain is built from TRBV6-6 and TRBJ1-1; possible D gene TRBD1, 5 bases. Source material: peripheral blood. This sequence was found in an older woman with COVID-19, enrolled during active disease. The CDR3 spells CASSHMTDREAFF. In DNA, the CDR3 is TGTGCCAGCAGTCACATGACAGACCGTGAAGCTTTCTTT.